The clone carrying this TCR beta chain was counted many times. Its cognate antigen is unknown. This entry belongs to a study of T-cell memory formation after mild COVID-19. After 5'RACE with constant-segment primers, TCR alpha and TCR beta cDNA libraries carrying sample barcodes and UMIs were obtained. TCRdb itself ran the 5' RACE reads through MiXCR, one entry per CDR3 protein. The sample records about 190,000 distinct CDR3 sequences, approximately 20% being singletons. Study-level findings and limits: Clones that got smaller from day 15 to 85 had even CD4/CD8, while clones growing later tipped toward CD4+.

Germline V gives CDR1 SGHTA, CDR2 FQGNSA. Trimming cost V 1 base and J 4 bases, with 7 bases left between them. CDR3 size: 13 residues. The sample taken for sequencing was PBMCs or a T cell subset sorted from them (not recorded which). This sequence joins TRBV7-2 and TRBJ1-2, with D unclear. The sequence derives from an adult woman who had mild COVID-19 (a few samples of this study predate the infection). Cell type and time point are not known. CDR3 loop: CASSLEQRYGYTF. The CDR3 nucleotides are TGTGCCAGCAGCTTAGAACAGCGCTATGGCTACACCTTC. The complete variable domain, with remaining parts taken from reference TRBV7-2 and TRBJ1-2, reads GAGVSQSPSNKVTEKGKDVELRCDPISGHTALYWYRQSLGQGLEFLIYFQGNSAPDKSGLPSDRFSAERTGGSVSTLTIQRTQQEDSAVYLCASSLEQRYGYTFGSGTRLTVV.